This T cell receptor (beta chain) was identified in a study of shared clonotypes between healthy human individuals. J lost 6 bases, V lost 4 bases, and 9 bases had no gene match. Germline-derived CDR1 and CDR2 are SQVTM and ANQGSEA. The CDR3 contains 15 residues. CD8 cells classed as naive were CD45RO-negative and positively selected for CCR7, excluding terminally differentiated effector memory CD45RA+ cells. Of note for this clone: Its specificity is not known.

Researchers ran the assay at a deep level. Data came from immunoSEQ multiplex PCR; TCRdb stores just in-frame clones and leaves some out. The profile shows about 2 million clones, less than 95% of them singletons. Study outcomes and limitations: Estimated richness was generally greater in naive than memory subsets.

The sequence derives from a man between 18 and 35 years old in good health. J is TRBJ1-1 and V is TRBV29-1, with 12 bases matching TRBD1. Specimen: naive CD8+ T cells sorted from blood. The CDR3 sequence is CSVVGSGQGAPEAFF. In DNA, the CDR3 is TGCAGCGTTGTAGGGTCGGGACAGGGGGCGCCTGAAGCTTTCTTT. The full variable domain, rest sourced from reference TRBV29-1 and TRBJ1-1, is SAVISQKPSRDICQRGTSLTIQCQVDSQVTMMFWYRQQPGQSLTLIATANQGSEATYESGFVIDKFPISRPNLTFSTLTVSNMSPEDSSIYLCSVVGSGQGAPEAFFGQGTRLTVV.